Shown below are 22 T cell receptor beta chains from a single sample sequenced in a study of regulatory T cells in long-lasting Graves disease. Construction of the TCR beta libraries employed iRepertoire HTBI primers in conjunction with Arm-PCR of CDR3 regions. TCRdb re-derived calls from the multiplex PCR reads in MiXCR, one entry per CDR3 protein. Of roughly 400,000 distinct CDR3 sequences listed, roughly 21% were seen once; the top ten hold roughly an eighth. This sample's time point: persistent/refractory GD, antithyroid drugs over 5 years with positive TRAb. RNA isolated from PBMCs was used to make the TCR library. Sequencing was performed on peripheral blood mononuclear cells (PBMCs), taken when the disease was refractory, from a patient treated with antithyroid drugs. These receptors were obtained from a female donor with Graves disease.

Of note for this clonotype: A much larger clone lies one base from this, so it may be a read error. The V gene is TRBV15, the J gene TRBJ2-5, with a tentative D call TRBD2 (5 bases). The V gene's germline CDR1 is LNHNV and CDR2 YYDKDF (reference sequence). CDR3 length: 15 amino acids. DNA of the CDR3: TGTGCCACCAGCAGAGTTTCGGACTTACAAGAGGCCCAGTACTTC. This codes for CATSRVSDLQEAQYF.

To note about this clonotype: At one boundary the junction diverges from the germline segment, which might be a read error. The rearrangement uses TRBV6-5 and TRBJ2-7, with 8 bases fitting TRBD2. The CDR3 has 15 residues. Germline lookup yields CDR1 MNHEY and CDR2 SVGAGI. The CDR3 sequence is CASSDSREVSYEQYF. As DNA, the CDR3 is TGTGCCAGCAGTGACTCGCGGGAGGTCTCCTACGAGCAGTACTTC.

To note about this clonotype: One base away lies a much larger clone, so this may be a sequencing read error. The chain is built from TRBV29-1 and TRBJ2-5; the D is unclear. The CDR3 is 11 amino acids. V was shortened by 8 bases and J by 0 bases, with 7 bases between the two germline ends. Germline V lookup: CDR1 SQVTM, CDR2 ANQGSEA. CDR3 nucleotides: TGCAGCCTTCGTTACCAAGAGACCCAGTACTTC. Translation gives CSLRYQETQYF.

This clonotype was seen ten or more times. The genes are TRBV28 and TRBJ2-7, with D possibly TRBD2 on 5 matching bases. Trimming shortened V by 5 bases and J by 0 bases, and 11 bases separated the two germline ends. This CDR3 contains 14 residues. Germline V gives CDR1 MDHEN, CDR2 SYDVKM. CDR3 loop: CASSPARDSYEQYF. Here the CDR3 DNA reads TGTGCCAGCAGTCCCGCTCGGGACTCCTACGAGCAGTACTTC.

The table lists this clonotype with a few counts. This chain uses TRBV19 with TRBJ1-6; TRBD1 matches at 9 bases. This CDR3 has 13 amino acids. CDR1 LNHDA and CDR2 SQIVND come from the germline V gene (reference sequence). After removal of 5 bases from V and 11 bases from J, the junction contained 4 bases not matched to a gene. The chain's CDR3 is CASSPDRGAPLHF. The CDR3 DNA follows: TGTGCCAGTAGTCCGGACAGGGGTGCACCCCTCCACTTT.

The rearrangement joins TRBV4-1 to TRBJ1-1, with D unclear. The V end lost 2 bases, the J end lost 2 bases, and 6 bases lay between the germline ends. Germline V lookup: CDR1 MGHRA, CDR2 YSYEKL. This CDR3 comprises 13 residues. CDR3 residues: CASSQRFNTEAFF. The DNA for the CDR3 is TGCGCCAGCAGCCAAAGATTCAACACTGAAGCTTTCTTT.

In this sample, this clonotype turned up a few times. V gene TRBV19 combines with J gene TRBJ2-1; 10 bases match TRBD2. The CDR3 sequence is 15 residues long. With V trimmed by 3 bases and J by 9 bases, 8 bases remained unmatched. In germline, CDR1 is LNHDA, CDR2 SQIVND (reference sequence). The DNA of the CDR3 is TGTGCCAGTAGTATCCCCCAGCGGGAGGGGCTTGAGCAGTTCTTC. It encodes CASSIPQREGLEQFF.

The chain is built from TRBV24-1 and TRBJ2-3, with 8 bases matching TRBD2. CDR3 length equals 15 residues. Germline V gene lookup returns CDR1 KGHDR and CDR2 SFDVKD. The V and J ends lost 3 bases and 0 bases, in that order; junction bases with no gene match: 1. The CDR3 DNA follows: TGTGCCACCAGTGATAGGACTAGCAGCACAGATACGCAGTATTTT. This translates into CATSDRTSSTDTQYF.

This clonotype was observed once. The chain carries TRBV7-2 and TRBJ2-1, with TRBD2 matching 9 bases. CDR1 is SGHTA, CDR2 FQGNSA, per germline. V gave up 1 base and J gave up 2 bases; unmatched junction bases: 12. The CDR3 is made up of 19 amino acids. The CDR3: CASSLVQMSGRRTYNEQFF. Here the CDR3 DNA reads TGTGCCAGCAGCTTAGTCCAGATGAGCGGGAGGAGGACCTACAATGAGCAGTTCTTC.

A note on this clonotype: This may be a read error, as it is one base from a much larger clone. Here the CDR3 omits its conserved ending phenylalanine or tryptophan, so a read error is the likely source. The chain combines TRBV28 with TRBJ2-5; D is possibly TRBD1 (5 bases). The CDR3 totals 12 residues. Germline loops: CDR1 MDHEN, CDR2 SYDVKM. The V and J ends lost 6 bases and 4 bases respectively, with 9 bases between them. DNA of the CDR3: TGTGCCAGCAGGCACCAGGGAGAGACCCAGTACCTC. It specifies CASRHQGETQYL.

The V and J genes are TRBV29-1 and TRBJ2-1; D uncertain. CDR3 length: 11 amino acids. Germline CDR1 reads SQVTM; CDR2 reads ANQGSEA. V was cut by 8 bases and J by 0 bases, with 5 bases left in between. The CDR3 DNA is TGCAGCACTAACTCCTACAATGAGCAGTTCTTC. Its translation: CSTNSYNEQFF.

In this sample, this clonotype turned up many times. The V call is TRBV7-2, the J call TRBJ1-1; D call uncertain. Trimming stripped 5 bases from V and 1 base from J, with 11 bases between. The germline V gene has CDR1 SGHTA and CDR2 FQGNSA. This CDR3 has 14 amino acids. The CDR3 DNA reads TGTGCCAGCAGCGTACTGGAGGGGAACACTGAAGCTTTCTTT. Translation: CASSVLEGNTEAFF.

This clonotype was counted a few times. Germline and junction disagree at one end, which may indicate a read error. Here the CDR3 DNA reads TGTGCCAGCAGCTCAAGCCTGACAGCTGGAGGCCTTTTC. Its translation is CASSSSLTAGGLF. V gene TRBV28 combines with J gene TRBJ2-7; D tentatively fits TRBD1 or TRBD2 (5 bases each). CDR1 is MDHEN and CDR2 is SYDVKM in the germline V gene. The CDR3 is made up of 13 amino acids. Full variable domain (remainder filled in from reference TRBV28 and TRBJ2-7): DVKVTQSSRYLVKRTGEKVFLECVQDMDHENMFWYRQDPGLGLRLIYFSYDVKMKEKGDIPEGYSVSREKKERFSLILESASTNQTSMYLCASSSSLTAGGLFGPGTRLTVT.

The chain couples TRBV5-5 to TRBJ2-4; D perhaps matches TRBD2 (6 bases). Trimming stripped 4 bases from V and 2 bases from J, with 10 bases between. The V gene's germline CDR1 is SGHKS and CDR2 YYEKEE (reference sequence). This CDR3 region has 14 residues. The CDR3 nucleotides are TGTGCCAGCAGCATTGGGGACTCCAAAAACATTCAGTACTTC. Translating gives CASSIGDSKNIQYF. Filled out from reference TRBV5-5 and TRBJ2-4, the complete variable domain reads DAGVTQSPTHLIKTRGQQVTLRCSPISGHKSVSWYQQVLGQGPQFIFQYYEKEERGRGNFPDRFSARQFPNYSSELNVNALLLGDSALYLCASSIGDSKNIQYFGAGTRLSVL.

Ten or more counts support this clonotype. The V and J genes are TRBV28 and TRBJ1-1; possible D gene TRBD1, 5 bases. Germline CDR1 MDHEN, CDR2 SYDVKM. Deletions cut 0 bases from V and 2 bases from J, with 13 bases between. This CDR3 is built from 16 residues. CDR3 region: CASSLWRGSGNTEAFF. The CDR3 bases are TGTGCCAGCAGTTTATGGAGGGGTAGCGGCAACACTGAAGCTTTCTTT.

This clonotype appeared many times. The chain links TRBV2 to TRBJ1-4; D uncertain. Germline V lookup: CDR1 SNHLY, CDR2 FYNNEI. Trimming shortened V by 0 bases and J by 5 bases, and 13 bases separated the two germline ends. There are 16 residues in the CDR3. The CDR3 DNA sequence: TGTGCCAGCAGTGAAGCGACGAGGCTTTGGAATGAAAAACTGTTTTTT. This sequence encodes CASSEATRLWNEKLFF.

V and J are TRBV14 and TRBJ2-2; D remains unclear. Trimming removed 2 bases from V and 9 bases from J, with 10 bases in between. The CDR3 runs 13 residues. Germline loops: CDR1 SGHDN, CDR2 FVKESK. The CDR3: CASSQPTKRELFF. DNA for the CDR3: TGTGCCAGCAGCCAACCGACCAAAAGGGAGCTGTTTTTT. Using reference TRBV14 and TRBJ2-2 for the parts outside the CDR3, the full variable domain is EAGVTQFPSHSVIEKGQTVTLRCDPISGHDNLYWYRRVMGKEIKFLLHFVKESKQDESGMPNNRFLAERTGGTYSTLKVQPAELEDSGVYFCASSQPTKRELFFGEGSRLTVL.

At least ten counts were recorded for this clonotype. The J gene is TRBJ2-5, the V gene TRBV7-9; 7 bases align to TRBD2. V was clipped by 6 bases and J by 5 bases; unmatched bases: 9. Germline V CDR1 and CDR2: SEHNR, FQNEAQ (reference sequence). The CDR3 spans 14 residues. CDR3 residues: CASSLAGDLETQYF. As DNA, the CDR3 is TGTGCCAGCAGTTTGGCGGGAGACCTTGAGACCCAGTACTTC. Together with reference TRBV7-9 and TRBJ2-5, the CDR3 gives the full variable domain: DTGVSQNPRHKITKRGQNVTFRCDPISEHNRLYWYRQTLGQGPEFLTYFQNEAQLEKSRLLSDRFSAERPKGSFSTLEIQRTEQGDSAMYLCASSLAGDLETQYFGPGTRLLVL.

The gene calls are TRBV4-1 and TRBJ2-7; D uncertain. CDR1 is MGHRA and CDR2 is YSYEKL in the germline V gene. Trimming took 1 base from V and 2 from J, leaving 9 bases between them. The CDR3 extends over 14 amino acids. The CDR3 loop is CASSQVRSPYEQYF. DNA for the CDR3: TGCGCCAGCAGCCAAGTCCGTAGTCCCTACGAGCAGTACTTC.

In this sample, this clonotype turned up a few times. The chain employs TRBV4-1 and TRBJ2-2; TRBD2 matches 14 bases. The V segment lost 3 bases and the J segment 5 bases; nucleotides outside the gene matches: 8. The CDR3 is 18 amino acids. Germline CDR1 reads MGHRA; CDR2 reads YSYEKL. The CDR3 nucleotides are TGCGCCAGCAGCCAGGGCGGACTAGCGGGAGGATGGACCGGGGAGCTGTTTTTT. It codes for CASSQGGLAGGWTGELFF.

The chain links TRBV18 to TRBJ1-5, with D unclear. This CDR3 has 13 amino acids. Trimming pared 4 bases from V and 7 bases from J, leaving 11 bases between. The germline CDR1 and CDR2 sequences are KGHSH and LQKENI. The CDR3 protein is CASSRVGEQPQHF. CDR3 nucleotide sequence: TGTGCCAGCTCACGGGTCGGGGAACAGCCCCAGCATTTT. The full variable domain, with the rest looked up from reference TRBV18 and TRBJ1-5, is NAGVMQNPRHLVRRRGQEARLRCSPMKGHSHVYWYRQLPEEGLKFMVYLQKENIIDESGMPKERFSAEFPKEGPSILRIQQVVRGDSAAYFCASSRVGEQPQHFGDGTRLSIL.

This chain connects TRBV5-1 to TRBJ2-5; perhaps D is TRBD1 or TRBD2 (6 bases each). V was trimmed by 0 bases and J by 4 bases, leaving 22 bases between them. The CDR3 spans 18 residues. Germline V CDR1 and CDR2: SGHRS, YFSETQ. CDR3 residues: CASSLATHSSGAGETQYF. The DNA of the CDR3 is TGCGCCAGCAGCTTGGCCACCCACTCCTCGGGGGCCGGAGAGACCCAGTACTTC.